Listed here are 12 T cell receptor beta chains from one sample, sequenced in a study of control samples from healthy donors and cancer patients. TCRdb's copy holds only in-frame clones and misses some; the assay was immunoSEQ multiplex PCR. The sample has about 98,000 clones, 79% seen once. The sample comprised blood. These receptors all come from a woman aged 25 to 39 in good health.

This clone was seen only once. This chain uses TRBV5-4 with TRBJ1-6; D gene ambiguous. Germline loops: CDR1 SGHNT, CDR2 YYREEE (reference sequence). V was pared by 1 base and J by 5 bases, with 7 bases between. CDR3 length: 14 amino acids. The CDR3: CASSLTGNNSPLHF. Here the CDR3 DNA reads TGTGCCAGCAGCTTGACCGGGAATAATTCACCCCTCCACTTT.

CDR3 DNA: TGTGCCAGCAGCTTATCTCTGGACAGGGGGCTTAGCTATGGCTACACCTTC. Amino acids: CASSLSLDRGLSYGYTF. The chain is built from TRBV11-2 and TRBJ1-2, with TRBD1 identical over 11 bases. The CDR3 extends over 17 amino acids. Germline assignment: CDR1 SGHAT and CDR2 FQNNGV. V gave up 2 bases and J gave up 4 bases; unmatched junction bases: 9.

This clone was picked up a small number of times. V usage is TRBV19 and J usage is TRBJ1-5, with TRBD1 matching over 8 bases. CDR1 and CDR2 (germline): LNHDA, SQIVND (reference sequence). CDR3 size: 13 residues. V shed 9 bases, J shed 5 bases, and the junction held 6 bases outside the gene matches. CDR3 DNA: TGTGCCAGGACAGGGGCGCGATATCAGCCCCAGCATTTT. This encodes CARTGARYQPQHF.

The J gene is TRBJ2-1, the V gene TRBV2; D is unclear. Germline V lookup: CDR1 SNHLY, CDR2 FYNNEI. The CDR3 has 14 residues. V dropped 6 bases and J dropped 2 bases, with 11 bases sitting between them. DNA of the CDR3: TGTGCCAGCAGCCCCGGTTCAGCCTACAATGAGCAGTTCTTC. Its translation: CASSPGSAYNEQFF.

This rearrangement joins TRBV30 to TRBJ1-5; TRBD1 is a possible D gene (6 bases). The germline CDR1 and CDR2 sequences are GTSNPN and SVGIG (reference sequence). This CDR3 has 13 residues. Trimming cost V 4 bases and J 4 bases, with 11 bases left between them. The CDR3 nucleotides are TGTGCCTGGAACAGACAGGAGAATCAGCCCCAGCATTTT. Amino acids: CAWNRQENQPQHF.

This chain connects TRBV5-6 to TRBJ1-1; TRBD1 might be the D (6 bases). The germline V gene encodes CDR1 SGHDT and CDR2 YYEEEE. V lost 6 bases, J lost 0 bases, and 15 bases lay in between. The CDR3 runs 15 residues. The CDR3 DNA reads TGTGCCAGCACCGGAGGACAGCGTCTGAACACTGAAGCTTTCTTT. Its protein is CASTGGQRLNTEAFF. The full variable domain, in which reference TRBV5-6 and TRBJ1-1 provide the parts outside the CDR3, is DAGVTQSPTHLIKTRGQQVTLRCSPKSGHDTVSWYQQALGQGPQFIFQYYEEEERQRGNFPDRFSGHQFPNYSSELNVNALLLGDSALYLCASTGGQRLNTEAFFGQGTRLTVV.

The chain employs TRBV7-2 and TRBJ1-1; possibly TRBD1 for D (5 bases). The germline gives CDR1 SGHTA, CDR2 FQGNSA. The CDR3 runs 13 residues. V lost 3 bases, J lost 1 base, and 6 bases lay in between. The CDR3 is CASSLDKNTEAFF. CDR3 in DNA: TGTGCCAGCAGCTTGGACAAGAACACTGAAGCTTTCTTT.

V usage is TRBV7-6 and J usage is TRBJ1-6; the match to TRBD1 covers 9 bases. There are 15 residues in the CDR3. CDR1 and CDR2 from the germline V gene are SGHVS and FNYEAQ. With V trimmed by 4 bases and J by 7 bases, 5 bases remained unmatched. CDR3 bases: TGTGCCAGCAGCTATGCCGGGACAGGGAATTCACCCCTCCACTTT. It specifies CASSYAGTGNSPLHF. The full variable domain, with the rest looked up from reference TRBV7-6 and TRBJ1-6, is GAGVSQSPRYKVTKRGQDVALRCDPISGHVSLYWYRQALGQGPEFLTYFNYEAQQDKSGLPNDRFSAERPEGSISTLTIQRTEQRDSAMYRCASSYAGTGNSPLHFGNGTRLTVT.

The chain uses TRBV5-1 and TRBJ1-1, with D maybe TRBD1 (6 bases). The germline gives CDR1 SGHRS, CDR2 YFSETQ. This CDR3 is built from 16 residues. The germline V and J ends were trimmed by 2 bases and 5 bases, with 19 bases remaining between them. The CDR3 sequence: CASSFWQGRAGTEAFF. CDR3 nucleotides: TGCGCCAGCAGCTTCTGGCAGGGGCGAGCTGGTACTGAAGCTTTCTTT. The full variable domain, completed using reference TRBV5-1 and TRBJ1-1, is KAGVTQTPRYLIKTRGQQVTLSCSPISGHRSVSWYQQTPGQGLQFLFEYFSETQRNKGNFPGRFSGRQFSNSRSEMNVSTLELGDSALYLCASSFWQGRAGTEAFFGQGTRLTVV.

The V gene is TRBV6-5, the J gene TRBJ2-7, with unresolved D. V lost 6 bases and J lost 5, with 17 bases in between. The CDR3 length is 14 residues. From germline, CDR1 is MNHEY and CDR2 SVGAGI. This CDR3 is CASRFRTDRNEQYF. In DNA, the CDR3 is TGTGCCAGCAGATTCCGGACGGATCGAAACGAGCAGTACTTC.

This clone was detected once. The rearrangement uses TRBV7-9 and TRBJ1-2; weak D call: TRBD1 (5 bases). The CDR3 loop spans 13 amino acids. The V end lost 5 bases, the J end lost 8 bases, and 15 bases lay between the germline ends. Looked up from germline, CDR1 is SEHNR and CDR2 is FQNEAQ (reference sequence). CDR3 region: CASSQSDSYGYTF. The CDR3 region has the DNA TGTGCCAGCAGCCAATCCGACAGTTACGGCTACACCTTC.

The chain employs TRBV9 and TRBJ1-1; D is uncertain. Germline V gives CDR1 SGDLS, CDR2 YYNGEE. V was clipped by 4 bases and J by 3 bases, with 13 bases between them. This CDR3 is 14 amino acids long. CDR3 sequence (DNA): TGTGCCAGCAGCCCTTCTGGGAGGGACACTGAAGCTTTCTTT. Residues: CASSPSGRDTEAFF.